This T cell receptor beta chain was identified in a study of blood T cell repertoires in COVID-19. Background on the study: Collection of acute and convalescent COVID-19 samples took place in the United States, Italy and Spain. PBMCs, B-cell-depleted T cells, or T cells were the source of the cDNA or gDNA that made up the material.

Seattle patients were enrolled during active infection and followed longitudinally. In the source study's methods: From reference gene primer amplification, estimates of nucleated cell counts were derived. Sequencing was performed with immunoSEQ multiplex PCR; in TCRdb, only in-frame clones are kept and a portion is missing. Clonal size and the V and J genes are those of that table, whereas D and trimming came from the DNA. The sample shows around 76,000 clones, roughly 80% of them seen only once. Per germline, CDR1 LNHDA and CDR2 SQIVND (reference sequence). The length of the CDR3 is 16 residues. V lost 2 bases to trimming and J lost 4 bases; unmatched junction nucleotides: 9.

This chain links TRBV19 with TRBJ2-5, with 8 bases aligning to TRBD1. The sequence was obtained from a man aged 25-40 years with COVID-19, enrolled during active disease. The source material was peripheral blood. CDR3 sequence reads: CASSIFGTGQGETQYF. The CDR3 nucleotides read TGTGCCAGTAGTATATTCGGGACAGGCCAGGGAGAGACCCAGTACTTC.